Included here is one T cell receptor beta chain sequence, with context. No antigen is known for it. The sample comes from a study of shared clonotypes between healthy human individuals. Looking at the study overall: Three plates each covered CD4 naive and memory; CD8 naive two, CD8 memory one. General study findings and limits: Blood was the only sampled material, and tissue repertoires likely differ.

Every donor, a Caucasian adult, lived in Nashville, Tennessee. Both subsets, CD45RA+ naive and CD45RA-negative memory, were split from the CD4+ cells. Libraries were prepared by immunoSEQ multiplex PCR; TCRdb keeps only in-frame clonotypes and omits some of them. The repertoire includes more than 2 million clones, roughly 95% of them detected once, and 0.13% sits in the top ten. CDR3 length equals 15 residues. Germline assignment: CDR1 SGHDT and CDR2 YYEEEE. The V and J genes are TRBV5-6 and TRBJ2-5; 8 bases line up with TRBD1. The J call may be wrong; the DNA end is better matched by TRBJ2-7. Input material: naive CD4+ T cells sorted from blood. As for subset: CD45RA+ positively selected. The sequence was obtained from a man between 18 and 29 years old in good health. The CDR3 region is CASSLGDRGPYEQYF. The CDR3 coding sequence is TGTGCCAGCAGCTTGGGTGACAGGGGCCCCTACGAGCAGTACTTC.